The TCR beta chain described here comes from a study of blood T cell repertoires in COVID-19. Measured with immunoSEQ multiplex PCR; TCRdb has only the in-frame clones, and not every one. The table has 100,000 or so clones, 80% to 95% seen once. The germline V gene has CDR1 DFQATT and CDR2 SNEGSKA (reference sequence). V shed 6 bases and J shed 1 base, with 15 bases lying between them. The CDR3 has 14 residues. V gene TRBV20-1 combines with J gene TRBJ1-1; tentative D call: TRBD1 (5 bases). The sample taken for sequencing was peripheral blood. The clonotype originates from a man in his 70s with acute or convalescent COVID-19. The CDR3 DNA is TGCAGTGCCAGTGTCGGACACGCGAACACTGAAGCTTTCTTT. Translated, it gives CSASVGHANTEAFF.